These T cell receptor beta chains were read from a single sample in a study of shared clonotypes between healthy human individuals. The method was immunoSEQ multiplex PCR; TCRdb's version includes in-frame clones alone and lacks a portion of them. The sample comprises 2 million or so clones, 85% to 95% of which are singletons, and 0.13% rests with the top ten. The material sequenced was naive CD4+ T cells sorted from blood. These receptors came from a man younger than 35 in good health. Both conserved end residues are part of each CDR3. A D gene is named only where the DNA matches it firmly. Only some rows state a clone size, as once, few, many or a class for expanded clones.

clone_size j_call d_call cdr3_length v_call cdr3_aa cdr3_nt
. TRBJ1-4 . 16 TRBV25-1 CASSDGTLATNEKLFF TGTGCCAGCAGTGATGGGACACTAGCAACTAATGAAAAACTGTTTTTT
. TRBJ2-7 . 12 TRBV7-6 CASSLGAYEQYF TGTGCCAGCAGCTTAGGGGCGTACGAGCAGTACTTC
. TRBJ1-1 TRBD1 14 TRBV29-1 CSVAPGQVGTEAFF TGCAGCGTTGCGCCGGGACAGGTGGGAACTGAAGCTTTCTTT
. TRBJ2-7 . 12 TRBV30 CAWSGAPYEQYF TGTGCCTGGAGTGGGGCTCCCTACGAGCAGTACTTC
. TRBJ2-1 . 13 TRBV11-2 CASSTGSYNEQFF TGTGCCAGCAGCACGGGCTCCTACAATGAGCAGTTCTTC
. TRBJ2-1 TRBD2 18 TRBV5-1 CASSPTLPRESSYNEQFF TGCGCCAGCAGCCCCACCCTCCCGCGGGAGAGTTCCTACAATGAGCAGTTCTTC
. TRBJ2-1 TRBD2 16 TRBV18 CASSPLLAGGPNEQFF TGTGCCAGCTCACCCCTACTAGCGGGGGGCCCCAATGAGCAGTTCTTC
. TRBJ1-3 . 15 TRBV2 CASSLQGGGGNTIYF TGTGCCAGCAGTTTACAGGGAGGTGGTGGAAACACCATATATTTT
once TRBJ2-1 TRBD2 16 TRBV12-5 CASGLGRLAGENEQFF TGTGCTAGTGGTTTGGGGAGACTAGCGGGAGAAAATGAGCAGTTCTTC
. TRBJ2-3 . 13 TRBV10-3 CAISGDLTDTQYF TGTGCCATCAGTGGGGACCTCACAGATACGCAGTATTTT
. TRBJ2-1 . 12 TRBV10-3 CAISESAALGLF TGTGCCATCAGTGAGTCAGCAGCCCTCGGGCTCTTC
. TRBJ2-7 . 12 TRBV5-1 CASKSSSYEQYF TGCGCCAGCAAATCTAGCTCCTACGAGCAGTACTTC
. TRBJ2-7 . 13 TRBV28 CATLSPGPYEQYF TGTGCCACCTTAAGTCCGGGTCCCTACGAGCAGTACTTC
. TRBJ2-2 TRBD2 13 TRBV14 CASSPRLAGELFF TGTGCCAGCAGCCCGAGACTAGCTGGGGAGCTGTTTTTT
once TRBJ2-5 . 14 TRBV27 CASSLGWWGETQYF TGTGCCAGCAGTTTAGGGTGGTGGGGAGAGACCCAGTACTTC
. TRBJ2-5 . 15 TRBV4-1 CASSRPGTAQETQYF TGCGCCAGCAGCCGCCCTGGGACGGCCCAAGAGACCCAGTACTTC
. TRBJ1-5 . 14 TRBV9 CASSPAGNNQPQHF TGTGCCAGCAGCCCCGCAGGCAACAATCAGCCCCAGCATTTT
. TRBJ2-3 TRBD2 17 TRBV14 CASSQEGGRKSTDTQYF TGTGCCAGCAGCCAAGAGGGCGGGAGGAAAAGCACAGATACGCAGTATTTT
. TRBJ2-1 . 14 TRBV2 CASNTPGTYNEQFF TGTGCCAGCAATACCCCAGGGACCTACAATGAGCAGTTCTTC
few TRBJ2-2 . 12 TRBV28 CASSLNTGELFF TGTGCCAGCAGCCTTAACACCGGGGAGCTGTTTTTT
. TRBJ2-1 TRBD2 16 TRBV5-6 CASSEGTTSSYNEQFF TGTGCCAGCAGTGAAGGGACTACAAGCTCCTACAATGAGCAGTTCTTC
. TRBJ2-7 TRBD1 14 TRBV7-9 CASSRRDRGYEQYF TGTGCCAGCAGCCGACGGGACAGGGGGTACGAGCAGTACTTC
. TRBJ1-3 . 16 TRBV7-2 CASSLPGLSSGNTIYF TGTGCCAGCAGCTTACCCGGGCTCAGCTCTGGAAACACCATATATTTT
. TRBJ2-2 . 15 TRBV27 CASSSRDSNTGELFF TGTGCCAGCAGTTCGCGGGACTCCAACACCGGGGAGCTGTTTTTT
. TRBJ1-4 . 14 TRBV5-1 CASSGTQPNEKLFF TGCGCCAGCAGCGGGACTCAGCCTAATGAAAAACTGTTTTTT
. TRBJ2-2 TRBD1 15 TRBV5-6 CASSLPGTVTGELFF TGTGCCAGCAGCTTGCCCGGGACAGTAACCGGGGAGCTGTTTTTT
. TRBJ2-7 TRBD1 14 TRBV7-2 CASSADRGAYEQYF TGTGCCAGCAGCGCGGACAGGGGAGCCTACGAGCAGTACTTC
. TRBJ2-1 TRBD2 16 TRBV6-5 CASSYSSSGGENEQFF TGTGCCAGCAGTTACTCGTCTAGCGGGGGGGAAAATGAGCAGTTCTTC
. TRBJ1-2 TRBD1 17 TRBV4-1 CASSQEGTGVGRYGYTF TGCGCCAGCAGCCAAGAAGGGACAGGGGTTGGAAGATATGGCTACACCTTC
. TRBJ1-1 . 14 TRBV5-4 CASSWNTQGIEAFF TGTGCCAGCAGCTGGAATACACAGGGAATTGAAGCTTTCTTT
. TRBJ2-3 TRBD2 15 TRBV19 CASSPGLADTDTQYF TGTGCCAGTAGTCCGGGACTAGCGGATACAGATACGCAGTATTTT
. TRBJ2-6 . 18 TRBV30 CAWSLPGRKSSGANVLTF TGTGCCTGGAGTCTGCCGGGACGCAAGAGCTCTGGGGCCAACGTCCTGACTTTC
. TRBJ2-1 TRBD2 16 TRBV2 CASRVTSGPSYNEQFF TGTGCCAGCAGGGTTACTAGCGGACCCTCCTACAATGAGCAGTTCTTC
. TRBJ2-1 TRBD2 16 TRBV7-2 CASSSRLAGVGTEQFF TGTGCCAGCAGCTCTAGACTAGCGGGGGTAGGTACTGAGCAGTTCTTC
. TRBJ1-5 . 14 TRBV27 CASSYGDSNQPQHF TGTGCCAGCAGTTACGGGGATAGCAATCAGCCCCAGCATTTT
. TRBJ1-4 TRBD1 20 TRBV4-1 CASSQTPAGTDGGNREKLFF TGCGCCAGCAGCCAGACCCCAGCCGGGACAGACGGGGGCAATCGTGAAAAACTGTTTTTT
. TRBJ1-1 . 13 TRBV6-5 CASSGHRNTEAFF TGTGCCAGCAGCGGACATCGGAACACTGAAGCTTTCTTT
many TRBJ2-5 . 14 TRBV7-9 CASSPRAQSETQYF TGTGCCAGCAGCCCCCGGGCCCAGAGTGAGACCCAGTACTTC
. TRBJ1-1 TRBD1 13 TRBV5-6 CASSSYDRGQAFF TGTGCCAGCAGCTCATATGACAGGGGCCAAGCTTTCTTT
few TRBJ2-7 TRBD1 14 TRBV18 CASSPPGQAYEQYF TGTGCCAGCTCACCACCGGGACAGGCCTACGAGCAGTACTTC
. TRBJ1-1 . 13 TRBV29-1 CSVERTVNTEAFF TGCAGCGTTGAAAGGACCGTGAACACTGAAGCTTTCTTT
once TRBJ1-6 TRBD1 15 TRBV7-9 CASSLGQGNNSPLHF TGTGCCAGCAGCTTAGGACAGGGAAATAATTCACCCCTCCACTTT
once TRBJ2-1 . 12 TRBV6-5 CASSPQGVGQFF TGTGCCAGCAGTCCACAGGGAGTGGGGCAGTTCTTC
. TRBJ2-7 TRBD2 15 TRBV19 CASSIVTSGTYEQYF TGTGCCAGTAGTATAGTGACTAGCGGTACCTACGAGCAGTACTTC
once TRBJ1-6 . 15 TRBV2 CASSDRGQGNSPLHF TGTGCCAGCAGTGATCGGGGCCAGGGGAATTCACCCCTCCACTTT
. TRBJ2-5 . 15 TRBV15 CATSHERSLQETQYF TGTGCCACCAGCCATGAAAGGTCCCTCCAAGAGACCCAGTACTTC
. TRBJ2-5 TRBD1 16 TRBV6-6 CASSSPQGANQETQYF TGTGCCAGCAGTTCCCCTCAGGGGGCCAACCAAGAGACCCAGTACTTC
. TRBJ1-3 TRBD1 14 TRBV5-1 CASSFGTGKNTIYF TGCGCCAGCAGCTTCGGGACAGGGAAAAACACCATATATTTT
. TRBJ2-7 . 14 TRBV5-7 CASSLTGRLYEQYF TGTGCCAGCAGCTTGACGGGCAGACTCTACGAGCAGTACTTC
. TRBJ2-2 TRBD1 13 TRBV10-3 CAHGTGDTGELFF TGTGCCCACGGGACAGGAGACACCGGGGAGCTGTTTTTT